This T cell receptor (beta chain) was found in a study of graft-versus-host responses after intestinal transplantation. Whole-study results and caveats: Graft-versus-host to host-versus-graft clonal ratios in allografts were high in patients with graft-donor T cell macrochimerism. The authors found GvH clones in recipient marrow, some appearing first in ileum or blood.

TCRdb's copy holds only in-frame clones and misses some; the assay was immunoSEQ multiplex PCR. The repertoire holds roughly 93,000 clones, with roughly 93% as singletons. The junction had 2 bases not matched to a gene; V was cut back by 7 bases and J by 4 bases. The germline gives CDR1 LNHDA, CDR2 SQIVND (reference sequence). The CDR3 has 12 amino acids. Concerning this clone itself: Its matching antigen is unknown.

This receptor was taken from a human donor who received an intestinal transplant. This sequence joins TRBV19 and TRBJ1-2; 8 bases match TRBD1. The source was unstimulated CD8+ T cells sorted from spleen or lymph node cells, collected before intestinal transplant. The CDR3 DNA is TGTGCCAGTACCCAGGGGGCCTATGGCTACACCTTC. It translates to CASTQGAYGYTF. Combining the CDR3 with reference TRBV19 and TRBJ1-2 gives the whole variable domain DGGITQSPKYLFRKEGQNVTLSCEQNLNHDAMYWYRQDPGQGLRLIYYSQIVNDFQKGDIAEGYSVSREKKESFPLTVTSAQKNPTAFYLCASTQGAYGYTFGSGTRLTVV.